This T cell receptor (beta chain) was sequenced during a study of T cell responses to AZD1222 COVID-19 vaccine. Study results and caveats: Targeting of unmutated variant regions was reportedly seen in nearly half of spike-specific TCRs. Baseline seropositives among AZD1222 recipients totaled only 6 or 7. Females outnumbered males among donors, who were mostly white British; clonal diversity was possibly underestimated.

Concerning this clone itself: No antigen is known for it.

The protocol was immunoSEQ multiplex PCR, while the TCRdb copy is restricted to in-frame clones and leaves out a portion. The table records about 110,000 clones, approximately 87% of them present only once. CDR3 length equals 14 residues. Deletions cut 0 bases from V and 8 bases from J, with 13 bases between. Germline V lookup: CDR1 LNHDA, CDR2 SQIVND (reference sequence). The specimen was peripheral blood, collected on day 0 of AZD1222 vaccination. The rearrangement links TRBV19 to TRBJ1-2; D is perhaps TRBD1 (5 bases). The origin of this receptor is an adult in good health. The CDR3 DNA follows: TGTGCCAGTAGTATAGAGAGGCAGGGCGTCGGCTACACCTTC. Translating it yields CASSIERQGVGYTF.